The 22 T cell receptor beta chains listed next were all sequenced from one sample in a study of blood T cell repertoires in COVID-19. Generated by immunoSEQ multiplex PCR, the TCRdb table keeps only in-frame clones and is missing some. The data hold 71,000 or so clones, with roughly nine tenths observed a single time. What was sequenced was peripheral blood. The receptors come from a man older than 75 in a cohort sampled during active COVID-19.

The CDR3 bases are TGTGCCAGCAGGAAAACAGGGGCGTACGAGCAGTACGTC. This gives the protein CASRKTGAYEQYV. The chain has TRBV6-5 and TRBJ2-7; 7 bases align to TRBD1. J was trimmed by 4 bases and V by 6 bases; bases with no gene match: 6. Looked up from germline, CDR1 is MNHEY and CDR2 is SVGAGI. CDR3 size: 13 residues.

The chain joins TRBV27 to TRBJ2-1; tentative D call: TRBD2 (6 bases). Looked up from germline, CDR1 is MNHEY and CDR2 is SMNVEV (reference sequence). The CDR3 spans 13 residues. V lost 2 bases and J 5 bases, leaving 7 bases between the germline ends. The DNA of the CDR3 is TGTGCCAGCAGTTTAAGGAGGGACAATGAGCAGTTCTTC. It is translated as CASSLRRDNEQFF.

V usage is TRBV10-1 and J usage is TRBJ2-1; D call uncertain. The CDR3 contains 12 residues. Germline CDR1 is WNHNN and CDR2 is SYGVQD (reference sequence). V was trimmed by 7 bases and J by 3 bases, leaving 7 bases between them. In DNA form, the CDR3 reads TGCGCCAGCACGCGACTCTACAATGAGCAGTTCTTC. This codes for CASTRLYNEQFF.

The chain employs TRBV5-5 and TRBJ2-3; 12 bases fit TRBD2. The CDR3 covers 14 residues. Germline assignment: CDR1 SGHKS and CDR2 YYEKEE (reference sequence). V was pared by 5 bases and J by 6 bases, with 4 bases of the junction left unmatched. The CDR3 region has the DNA TGTGCCAGCAGACGACTAGCGGGGGCCGATACGCAGTATTTT. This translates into CASRRLAGADTQYF.

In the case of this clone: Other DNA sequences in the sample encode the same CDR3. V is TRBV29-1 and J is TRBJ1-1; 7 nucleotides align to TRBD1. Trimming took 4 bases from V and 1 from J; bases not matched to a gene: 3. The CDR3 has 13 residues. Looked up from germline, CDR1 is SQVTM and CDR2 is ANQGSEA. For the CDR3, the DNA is TGCAGCGTTGTAAGGGGGCGGAACACTGAAGCTTTCTTT. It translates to CSVVRGRNTEAFF.

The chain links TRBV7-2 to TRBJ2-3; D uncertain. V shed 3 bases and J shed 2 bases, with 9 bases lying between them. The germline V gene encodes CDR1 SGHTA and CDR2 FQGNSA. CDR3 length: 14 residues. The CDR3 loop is CASSLAGITDTQYF. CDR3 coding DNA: TGTGCCAGCAGCTTGGCAGGTATCACAGATACGCAGTATTTT.

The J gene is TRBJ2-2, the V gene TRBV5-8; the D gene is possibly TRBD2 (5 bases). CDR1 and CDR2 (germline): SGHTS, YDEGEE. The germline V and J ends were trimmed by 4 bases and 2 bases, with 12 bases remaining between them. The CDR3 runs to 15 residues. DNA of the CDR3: TGTGCCAGCAGCCCGGGATGGAGAAACACCGGGGAGCTGTTTTTT. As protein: CASSPGWRNTGELFF.

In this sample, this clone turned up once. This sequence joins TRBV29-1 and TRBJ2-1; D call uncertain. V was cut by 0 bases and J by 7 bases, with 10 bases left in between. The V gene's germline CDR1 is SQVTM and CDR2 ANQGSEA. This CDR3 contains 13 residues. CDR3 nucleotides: TGCAGCGTTGAAGATGCACTGCATAATGAGCAGTTCTTC. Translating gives CSVEDALHNEQFF.

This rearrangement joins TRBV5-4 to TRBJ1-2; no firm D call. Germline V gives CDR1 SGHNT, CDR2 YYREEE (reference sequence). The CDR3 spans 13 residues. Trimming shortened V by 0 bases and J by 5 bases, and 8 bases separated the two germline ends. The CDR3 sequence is CASSLGTDYGYTF. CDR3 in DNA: TGTGCCAGCAGCTTGGGAACAGATTATGGCTACACCTTC.

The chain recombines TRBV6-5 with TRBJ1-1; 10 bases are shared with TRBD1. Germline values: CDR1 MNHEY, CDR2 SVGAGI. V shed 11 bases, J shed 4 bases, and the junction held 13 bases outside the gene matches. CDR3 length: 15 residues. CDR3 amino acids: CAGGGQGSWGTEAFF. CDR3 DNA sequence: TGTGCCGGCGGGGGACAGGGGTCGTGGGGCACTGAAGCTTTCTTT.

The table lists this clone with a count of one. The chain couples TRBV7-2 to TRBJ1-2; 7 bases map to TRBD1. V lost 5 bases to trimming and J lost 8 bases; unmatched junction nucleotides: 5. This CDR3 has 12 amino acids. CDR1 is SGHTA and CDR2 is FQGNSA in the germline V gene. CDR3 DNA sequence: TGTGCCAGCAGCGACTACAGGGGCGGCTACACCTTC. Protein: CASSDYRGGYTF. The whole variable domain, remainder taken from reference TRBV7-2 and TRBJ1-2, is GAGVSQSPSNKVTEKGKDVELRCDPISGHTALYWYRQSLGQGLEFLIYFQGNSAPDKSGLPSDRFSAERTGGSVSTLTIQRTQQEDSAVYLCASSDYRGGYTFGSGTRLTVV.

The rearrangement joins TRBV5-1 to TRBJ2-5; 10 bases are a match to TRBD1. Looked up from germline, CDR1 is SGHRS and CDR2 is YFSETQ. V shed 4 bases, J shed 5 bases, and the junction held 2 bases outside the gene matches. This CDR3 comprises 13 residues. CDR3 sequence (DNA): TGCGCCAGCAGCCGGGGACAGGGGGAGACCCAGTACTTC. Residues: CASSRGQGETQYF.

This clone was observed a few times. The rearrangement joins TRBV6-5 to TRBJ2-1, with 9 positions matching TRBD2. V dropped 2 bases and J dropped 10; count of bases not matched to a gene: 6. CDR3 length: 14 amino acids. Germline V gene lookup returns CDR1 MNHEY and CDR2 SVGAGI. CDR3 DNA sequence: TGTGCCAGCAGTTACGGCGGGGGGGCCCGGGAGCAGTTCTTC. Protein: CASSYGGGAREQFF.

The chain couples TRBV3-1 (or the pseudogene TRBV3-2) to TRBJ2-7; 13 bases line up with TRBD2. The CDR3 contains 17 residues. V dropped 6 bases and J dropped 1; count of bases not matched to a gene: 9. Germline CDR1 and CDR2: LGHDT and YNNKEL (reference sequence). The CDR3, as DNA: TGTGCCAGCAGGCCCCCGGGACTAGCGGGGTGTTCCTACGAGCAGTACTTC. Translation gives CASRPPGLAGCSYEQYF.

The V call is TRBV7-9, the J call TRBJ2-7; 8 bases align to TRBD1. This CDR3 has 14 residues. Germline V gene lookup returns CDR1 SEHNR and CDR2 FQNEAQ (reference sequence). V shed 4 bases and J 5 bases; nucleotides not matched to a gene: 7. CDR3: CASSSTTGEDEQYV. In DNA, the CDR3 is TGTGCCAGCAGCTCCACGACAGGGGAGGACGAGCAGTACGTC.

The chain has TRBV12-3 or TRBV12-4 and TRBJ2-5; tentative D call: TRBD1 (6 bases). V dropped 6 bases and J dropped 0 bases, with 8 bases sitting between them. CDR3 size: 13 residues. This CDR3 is CASSDRYQETQYF. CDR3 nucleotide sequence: TGTGCCAGCAGCGACAGGTACCAAGAGACCCAGTACTTC.

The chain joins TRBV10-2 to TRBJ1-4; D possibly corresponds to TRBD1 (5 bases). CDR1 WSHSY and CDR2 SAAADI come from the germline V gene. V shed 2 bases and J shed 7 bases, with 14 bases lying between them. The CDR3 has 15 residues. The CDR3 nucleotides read TGCGCCAGCAGTGAGATTGGCAGGGCGACTGAAAAACTGTTTTTT. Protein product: CASSEIGRATEKLFF.

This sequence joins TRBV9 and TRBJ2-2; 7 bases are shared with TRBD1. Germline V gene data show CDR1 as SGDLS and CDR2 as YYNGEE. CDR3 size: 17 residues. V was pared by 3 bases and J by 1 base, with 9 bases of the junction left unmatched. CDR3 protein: CASSGEDRAWNTGELFF. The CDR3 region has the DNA TGTGCCAGCAGCGGAGAAGACAGGGCATGGAACACCGGGGAGCTGTTTTTT.

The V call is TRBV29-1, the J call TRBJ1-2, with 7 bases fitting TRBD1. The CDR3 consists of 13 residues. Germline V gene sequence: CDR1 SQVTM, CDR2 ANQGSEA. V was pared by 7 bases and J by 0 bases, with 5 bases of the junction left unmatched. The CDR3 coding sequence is TGCAGCGGGTGGACAGGTCCTAACTATGGCTACACCTTC. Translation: CSGWTGPNYGYTF.

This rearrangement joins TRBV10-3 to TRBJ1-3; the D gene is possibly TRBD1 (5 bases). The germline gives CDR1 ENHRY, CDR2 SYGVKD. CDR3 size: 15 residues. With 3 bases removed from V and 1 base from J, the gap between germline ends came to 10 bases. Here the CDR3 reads CAISDQGWSGNTIYF. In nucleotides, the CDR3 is TGTGCCATCAGTGATCAGGGTTGGTCTGGAAACACCATATATTTT.

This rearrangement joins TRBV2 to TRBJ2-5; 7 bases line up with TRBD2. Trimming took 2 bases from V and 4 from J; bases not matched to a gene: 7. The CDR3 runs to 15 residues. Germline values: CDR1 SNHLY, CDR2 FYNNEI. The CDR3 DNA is TGTGCCAGCAGTGAACTTCGTCTAGCGGTAGAGACCCAGTACTTC. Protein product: CASSELRLAVETQYF.

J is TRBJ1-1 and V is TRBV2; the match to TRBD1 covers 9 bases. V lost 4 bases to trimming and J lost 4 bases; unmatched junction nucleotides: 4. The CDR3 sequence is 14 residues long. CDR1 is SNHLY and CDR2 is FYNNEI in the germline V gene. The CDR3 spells CASSVQGASTEAFF. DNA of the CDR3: TGTGCCAGCAGTGTACAGGGGGCGAGCACTGAAGCTTTCTTT.